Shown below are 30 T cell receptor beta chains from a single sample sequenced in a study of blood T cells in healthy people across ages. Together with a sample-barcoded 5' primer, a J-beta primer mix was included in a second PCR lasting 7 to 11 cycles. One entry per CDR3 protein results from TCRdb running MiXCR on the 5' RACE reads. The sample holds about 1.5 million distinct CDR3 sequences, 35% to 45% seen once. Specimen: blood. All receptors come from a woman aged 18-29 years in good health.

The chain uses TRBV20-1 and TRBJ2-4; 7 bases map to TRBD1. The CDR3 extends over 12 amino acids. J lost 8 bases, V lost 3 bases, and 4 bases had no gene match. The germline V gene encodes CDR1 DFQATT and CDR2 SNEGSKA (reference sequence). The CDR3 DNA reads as TGCAGTGCTAGCGGCCAGGGGGACATTCAGTACTTC. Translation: CSASGQGDIQYF.

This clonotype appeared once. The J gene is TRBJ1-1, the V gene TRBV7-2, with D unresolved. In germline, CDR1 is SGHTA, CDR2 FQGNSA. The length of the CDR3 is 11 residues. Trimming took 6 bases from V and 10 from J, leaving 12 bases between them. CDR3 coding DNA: TGTGCCAGCAGTGCCCAGTCCCGAGCTTTCTTT. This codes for CASSAQSRAFF. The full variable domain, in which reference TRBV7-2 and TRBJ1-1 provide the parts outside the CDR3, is GAGVSQSPSNKVTEKGKDVELRCDPISGHTALYWYRQSLGQGLEFLIYFQGNSAPDKSGLPSDRFSAERTGGSVSTLTIQRTQQEDSAVYLCASSAQSRAFFGQGTRLTVV.

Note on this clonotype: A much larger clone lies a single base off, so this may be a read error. The CDR3 bases are TGTGCCGGCAGGGCCACAGGGGAAGCCAAAAACATTCAGTACTTC. Translating gives CAGRATGEAKNIQYF. The genes are TRBV7-9 and TRBJ2-4, with 7 nucleotides matching TRBD1. The CDR3 loop spans 15 amino acids. Germline V gives CDR1 SEHNR, CDR2 FQNEAQ (reference sequence).

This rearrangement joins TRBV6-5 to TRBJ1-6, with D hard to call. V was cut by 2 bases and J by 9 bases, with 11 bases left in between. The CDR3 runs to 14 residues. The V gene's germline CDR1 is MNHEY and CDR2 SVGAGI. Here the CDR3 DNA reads TGTGCCAGCAGTTACGACCCGCGTTCTTCACCCCTCCACTTT. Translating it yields CASSYDPRSSPLHF.

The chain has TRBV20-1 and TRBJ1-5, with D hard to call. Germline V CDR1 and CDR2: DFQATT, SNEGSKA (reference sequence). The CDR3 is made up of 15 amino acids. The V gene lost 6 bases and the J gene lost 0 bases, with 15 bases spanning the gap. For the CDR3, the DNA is TGCAGTGCCTCCCCGAGGGCCTATAGCAATCAGCCCCAGCATTTT. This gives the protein CSASPRAYSNQPQHF.

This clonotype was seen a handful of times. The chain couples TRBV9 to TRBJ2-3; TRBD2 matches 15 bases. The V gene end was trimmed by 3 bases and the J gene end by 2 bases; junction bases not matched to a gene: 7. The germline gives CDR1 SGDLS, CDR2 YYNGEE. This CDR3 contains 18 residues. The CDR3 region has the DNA TGTGCCAGCAGCGAGGGACTAGCGGGGGGCCCCTTCACAGATACGCAGTATTTT. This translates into CASSEGLAGGPFTDTQYF.

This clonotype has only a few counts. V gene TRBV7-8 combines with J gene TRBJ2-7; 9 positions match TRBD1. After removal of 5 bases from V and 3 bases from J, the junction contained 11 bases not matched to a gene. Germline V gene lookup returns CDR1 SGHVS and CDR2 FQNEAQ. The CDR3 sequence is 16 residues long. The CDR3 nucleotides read TGTGCCAGCAGCAGATACGGACAGGGGAAAATCTACGAGCAGTACTTC. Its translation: CASSRYGQGKIYEQYF.

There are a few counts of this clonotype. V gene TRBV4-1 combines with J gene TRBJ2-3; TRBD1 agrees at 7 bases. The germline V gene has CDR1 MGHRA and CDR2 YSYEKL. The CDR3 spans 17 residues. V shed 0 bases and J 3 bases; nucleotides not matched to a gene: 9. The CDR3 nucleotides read TGCGCCAGCAGCCAAGATCTTCGGCAGGGGGTGACAGATACGCAGTATTTT. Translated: CASSQDLRQGVTDTQYF.

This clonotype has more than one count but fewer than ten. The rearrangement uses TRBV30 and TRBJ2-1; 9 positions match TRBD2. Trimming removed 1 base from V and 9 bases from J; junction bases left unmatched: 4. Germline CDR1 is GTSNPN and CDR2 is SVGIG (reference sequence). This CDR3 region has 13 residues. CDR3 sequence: CAWSGTSVVEQFF. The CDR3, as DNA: TGTGCCTGGAGTGGGACTAGCGTGGTTGAGCAGTTCTTC.

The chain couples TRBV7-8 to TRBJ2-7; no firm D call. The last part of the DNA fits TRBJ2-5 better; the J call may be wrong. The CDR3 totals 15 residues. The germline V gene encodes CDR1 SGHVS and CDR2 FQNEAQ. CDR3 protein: CASSQVSRLGETQYF. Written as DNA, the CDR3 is TGTGCCAGCAGCCAAGTTTCCAGACTCGGGGAGACCCAGTACTTC.

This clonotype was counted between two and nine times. The DNA of the CDR3 is TGTGCCAGCAGCTTGATGACCTCAGCTGGGGAGACCCAGTACTTC. It is translated as CASSLMTSAGETQYF. The chain uses TRBV7-9 and TRBJ2-5, with unresolved D. V lost 3 bases and J lost 5, with 16 bases in between. CDR3 length equals 15 residues. Germline-derived CDR1 and CDR2 are SEHNR and FQNEAQ (reference sequence). Full variable domain (remainder filled in from reference TRBV7-9 and TRBJ2-5): DTGVSQNPRHKITKRGQNVTFRCDPISEHNRLYWYRQTLGQGPEFLTYFQNEAQLEKSRLLSDRFSAERPKGSFSTLEIQRTEQGDSAMYLCASSLMTSAGETQYFGPGTRLLVL.

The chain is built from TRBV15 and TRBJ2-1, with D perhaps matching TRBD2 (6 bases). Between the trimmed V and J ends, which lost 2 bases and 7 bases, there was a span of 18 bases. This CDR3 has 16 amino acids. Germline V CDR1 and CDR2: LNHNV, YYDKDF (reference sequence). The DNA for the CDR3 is TGTGCCACCAGCAGACTCCCCGGGTGGGGGGTGAATGAGCAGTTCTTC. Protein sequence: CATSRLPGWGVNEQFF.

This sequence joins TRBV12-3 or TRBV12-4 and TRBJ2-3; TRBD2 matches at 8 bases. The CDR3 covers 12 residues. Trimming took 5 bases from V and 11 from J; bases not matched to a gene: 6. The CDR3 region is CASSRGSGRQYF. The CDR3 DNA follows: TGTGCCAGCAGTAGGGGGAGCGGGAGGCAGTATTTT.

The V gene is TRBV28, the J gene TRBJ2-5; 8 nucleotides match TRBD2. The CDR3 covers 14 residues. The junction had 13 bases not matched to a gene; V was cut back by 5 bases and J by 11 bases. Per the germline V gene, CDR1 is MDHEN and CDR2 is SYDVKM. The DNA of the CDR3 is TGTGCCAGCAGTCTAGACTACGTCGGGGGGGAGCAGTACTTC. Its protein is CASSLDYVGGEQYF. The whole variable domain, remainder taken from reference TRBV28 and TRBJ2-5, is DVKVTQSSRYLVKRTGEKVFLECVQDMDHENMFWYRQDPGLGLRLIYFSYDVKMKEKGDIPEGYSVSREKKERFSLILESASTNQTSMYLCASSLDYVGGEQYFGPGTRLLVL.

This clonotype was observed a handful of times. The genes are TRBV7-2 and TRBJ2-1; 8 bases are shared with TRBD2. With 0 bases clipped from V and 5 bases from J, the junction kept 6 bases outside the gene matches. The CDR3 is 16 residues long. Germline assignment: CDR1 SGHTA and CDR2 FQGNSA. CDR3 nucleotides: TGTGCCAGCAGCTTAGCTTGGGCGGGGGGAGACAATGAGCAGTTCTTC. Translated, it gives CASSLAWAGGDNEQFF.

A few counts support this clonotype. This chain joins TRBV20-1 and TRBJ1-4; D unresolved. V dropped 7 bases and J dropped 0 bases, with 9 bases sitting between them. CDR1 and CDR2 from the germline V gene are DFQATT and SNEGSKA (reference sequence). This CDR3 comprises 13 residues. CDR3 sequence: CSVNKATNEKLFF. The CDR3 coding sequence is TGCAGTGTCAACAAAGCAACTAATGAAAAACTGTTTTTT.

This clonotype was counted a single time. The CDR3, as DNA: TGTGCCAGCAGCTTTGGACTAGGACAGGGCTATGGCTACACCTTC. This translates into CASSFGLGQGYGYTF. The chain uses TRBV7-8 and TRBJ1-2; 8 bases match TRBD1. The CDR3 has 15 amino acids. V lost 3 bases to trimming and J lost 4 bases; unmatched junction nucleotides: 7. Per the germline V gene, CDR1 is SGHVS and CDR2 is FQNEAQ.

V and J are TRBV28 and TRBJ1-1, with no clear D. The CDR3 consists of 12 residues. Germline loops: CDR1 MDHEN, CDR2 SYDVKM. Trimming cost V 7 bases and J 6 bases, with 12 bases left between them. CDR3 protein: CASKVGTAEAFF. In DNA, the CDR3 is TGTGCCAGCAAAGTTGGAACAGCTGAAGCTTTCTTT. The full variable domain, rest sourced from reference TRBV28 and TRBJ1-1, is DVKVTQSSRYLVKRTGEKVFLECVQDMDHENMFWYRQDPGLGLRLIYFSYDVKMKEKGDIPEGYSVSREKKERFSLILESASTNQTSMYLCASKVGTAEAFFGQGTRLTVV.

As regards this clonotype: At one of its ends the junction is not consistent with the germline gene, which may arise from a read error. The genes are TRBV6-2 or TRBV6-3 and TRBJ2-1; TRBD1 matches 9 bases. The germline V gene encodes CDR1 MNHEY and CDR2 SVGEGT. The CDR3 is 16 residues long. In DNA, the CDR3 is TGTGCCAGCAGCTCAACCGGGACAGGGACCTACAATGGGCAGTTCTTC. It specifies CASSSTGTGTYNGQFF.

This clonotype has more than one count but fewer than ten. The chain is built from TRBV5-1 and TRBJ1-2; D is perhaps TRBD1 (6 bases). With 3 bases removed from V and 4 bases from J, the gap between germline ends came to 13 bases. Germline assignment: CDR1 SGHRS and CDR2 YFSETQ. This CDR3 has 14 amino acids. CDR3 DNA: TGCGCCAGCAGCTATCAGGGGATTTCCTATGGCTACACCTTC. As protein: CASSYQGISYGYTF.

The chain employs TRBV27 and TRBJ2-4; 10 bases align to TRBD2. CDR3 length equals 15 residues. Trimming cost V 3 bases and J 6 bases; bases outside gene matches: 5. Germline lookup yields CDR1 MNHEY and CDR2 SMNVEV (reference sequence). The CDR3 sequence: CASSLILAGLNIQYF. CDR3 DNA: TGTGCCAGCAGTTTGATACTAGCGGGATTAAACATTCAGTACTTC.

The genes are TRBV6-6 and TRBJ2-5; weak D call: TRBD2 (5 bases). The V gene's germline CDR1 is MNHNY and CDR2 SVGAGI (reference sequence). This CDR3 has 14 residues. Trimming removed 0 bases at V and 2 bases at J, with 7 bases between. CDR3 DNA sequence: TGTGCCAGCAGTTACTCGGACTCGCAAGAGACCCAGTACTTC. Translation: CASSYSDSQETQYF.

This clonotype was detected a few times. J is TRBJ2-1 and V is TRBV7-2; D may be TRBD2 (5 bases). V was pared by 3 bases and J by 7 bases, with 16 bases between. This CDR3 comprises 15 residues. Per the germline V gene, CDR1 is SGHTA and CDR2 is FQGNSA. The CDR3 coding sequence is TGTGCCAGCAGCTTGAGCGGAGGCCCCGCGAATGAGCAGTTCTTC. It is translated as CASSLSGGPANEQFF.

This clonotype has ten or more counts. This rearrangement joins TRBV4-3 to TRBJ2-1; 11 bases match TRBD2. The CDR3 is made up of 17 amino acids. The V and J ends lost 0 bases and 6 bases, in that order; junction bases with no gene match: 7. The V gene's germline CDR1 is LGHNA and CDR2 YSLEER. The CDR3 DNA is TGCGCCAGCAGCCAAGATTTCAGGGGACTAGCGGCCAATGAGCAGTTCTTC. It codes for CASSQDFRGLAANEQFF.

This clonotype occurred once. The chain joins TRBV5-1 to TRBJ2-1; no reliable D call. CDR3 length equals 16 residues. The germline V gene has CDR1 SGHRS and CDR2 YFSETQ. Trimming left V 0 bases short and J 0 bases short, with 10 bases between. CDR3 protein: CASSLGSVISYNEQFF. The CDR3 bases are TGCGCCAGCAGCTTGGGGTCAGTGATCTCCTACAATGAGCAGTTCTTC.

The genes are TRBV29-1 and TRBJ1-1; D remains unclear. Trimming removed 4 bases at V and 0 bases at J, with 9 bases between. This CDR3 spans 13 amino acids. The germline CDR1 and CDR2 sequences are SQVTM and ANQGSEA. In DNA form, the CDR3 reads TGCAGCGTTGGTCAGCTCATGAACACTGAAGCTTTCTTT. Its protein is CSVGQLMNTEAFF.

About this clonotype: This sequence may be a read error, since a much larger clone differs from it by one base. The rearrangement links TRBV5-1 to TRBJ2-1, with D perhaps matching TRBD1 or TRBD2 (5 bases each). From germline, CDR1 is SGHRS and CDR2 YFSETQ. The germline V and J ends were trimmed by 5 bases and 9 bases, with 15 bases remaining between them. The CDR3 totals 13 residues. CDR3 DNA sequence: TGCGCCAGCAGTTCCGGGACGCACAGTGAGCAGTTCTTC. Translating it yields CASSSGTHSEQFF.

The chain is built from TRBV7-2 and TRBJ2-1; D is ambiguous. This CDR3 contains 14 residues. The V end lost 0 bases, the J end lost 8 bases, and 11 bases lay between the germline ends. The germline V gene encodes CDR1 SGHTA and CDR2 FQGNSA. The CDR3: CASSLASWVYEQFF. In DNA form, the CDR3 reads TGTGCCAGCAGCTTAGCGTCTTGGGTCTATGAGCAGTTCTTC.

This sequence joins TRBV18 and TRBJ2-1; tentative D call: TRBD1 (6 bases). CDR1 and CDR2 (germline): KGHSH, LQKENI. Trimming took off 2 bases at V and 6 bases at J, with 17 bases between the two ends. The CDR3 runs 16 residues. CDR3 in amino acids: CASSPAIGDTANEQFF. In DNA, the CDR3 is TGTGCCAGCTCACCAGCCATTGGGGACACGGCCAATGAGCAGTTCTTC.

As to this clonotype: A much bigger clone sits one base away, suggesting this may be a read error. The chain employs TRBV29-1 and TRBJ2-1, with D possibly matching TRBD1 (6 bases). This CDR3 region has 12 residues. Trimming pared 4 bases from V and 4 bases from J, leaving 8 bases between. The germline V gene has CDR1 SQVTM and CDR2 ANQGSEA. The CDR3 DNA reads TGCAGCGTTGGACAGGCGTACAATGAGCAGTTCTTC. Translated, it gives CSVGQAYNEQFF.